This T cell receptor beta chain was obtained from a study of T cells in Graves' hyperthyroidism and ophthalmopathy. Amplification of TCR beta CDR3 regions used RNA as the template. First-round RT-PCR targeting the TCR CDR3 was performed with the HTBI primer set. TCRdb itself ran the multiplex PCR reads through MiXCR, one entry per CDR3 protein. The sample has roughly 300,000 distinct CDR3 sequences, approximately 15% seen once. Researchers defined stable Graves' hyperthyroidism as no ophthalmopathy progression within 18 months. CDR1 and CDR2 (germline): DFQATT, SNEGSKA (reference sequence). CDR3 length equals 15 residues. V was pared by 7 bases and J by 5 bases, with 14 bases of the junction left unmatched.

Input material: blood. The TCR sequence derives from a woman aged 30 to 39 with Graves' hyperthyroidism. The chain uses TRBV20-1 and TRBJ2-1; 7 bases line up with TRBD2. CDR3 nucleotide sequence: TGCAGTGTCGGAGGGAGGGCAGGACGGGACAATGAGCAGTTCTTC. Its protein product is CSVGGRAGRDNEQFF.